These 14 T cell receptor beta chains came from one sample sequenced in a study of early T cells in non-severe SARS-CoV-2 infection. TCRdb re-called the 5' RACE reads with MiXCR, one entry per CDR3 protein. The sample shows 30,000 to 40,000 distinct CDR3 sequences, around 7% of them seen only once. The source material was whole blood, sampled at baseline. These receptor sequences come from an adult who was a healthcare worker with PCR-confirmed SARS-CoV-2 infection or an uninfected control (not recorded which).

This clonotype appeared many times. This chain connects TRBV7-2 to TRBJ1-6; weak D call: TRBD1 (5 bases). This CDR3 comprises 15 residues. The germline V and J ends were trimmed by 5 bases and 10 bases, with 18 bases remaining between them. Per germline, CDR1 SGHTA and CDR2 FQGNSA. The CDR3 loop is CASSISRVQGSPLHF. The CDR3 region has the DNA TGTGCCAGCAGCATCAGTAGGGTTCAGGGATCACCCCTCCACTTT.

This clonotype appeared a few times. The chain combines TRBV4-3 with TRBJ2-7, with a possible D match to TRBD2 (6 bases). Between the trimmed V and J ends, which lost 0 bases and 3 bases, there was a span of 12 bases. Germline CDR1 is LGHNA and CDR2 is YSLEER. The CDR3 has 15 residues. This CDR3 reads CASSQDLMRDYEQYF. For the CDR3, the DNA is TGCGCCAGCAGCCAAGATCTCATGCGGGACTACGAGCAGTACTTC.

This clonotype was seen repeatedly, ten times or more. The chain couples TRBV5-6 to TRBJ1-2, with 8 nucleotides matching TRBD1. The ends lost 4 bases at V and 4 bases at J; junction bases unmatched: 12. The V gene's germline CDR1 is SGHDT and CDR2 YYEEEE. The length of the CDR3 is 16 residues. CDR3 in DNA: TGTGCCAGCAGCGCTAACCCTGGACAGGGACCCTATGGCTACACCTTC. Its translation is CASSANPGQGPYGYTF.

The V call is TRBV28, the J call TRBJ2-2; the match to TRBD1 covers 8 bases. This CDR3 region has 19 residues. Trimming cost V 5 bases and J 6 bases; bases outside gene matches: 20. The germline V gene has CDR1 MDHEN and CDR2 SYDVKM. The CDR3 DNA reads as TGTGCCAGCAGTCCTGTAACCCTGACAGGGGCGGTGAGGGCCGGGGAGCTGTTTTTT. The encoded protein is CASSPVTLTGAVRAGELFF. The variable domain in full, completed from reference TRBV28 and TRBJ2-2, reads DVKVTQSSRYLVKRTGEKVFLECVQDMDHENMFWYRQDPGLGLRLIYFSYDVKMKEKGDIPEGYSVSREKKERFSLILESASTNQTSMYLCASSPVTLTGAVRAGELFFGEGSRLTVL.

This clonotype showed up many times. The chain is built from TRBV5-6 and TRBJ2-7; TRBD1 agrees at 8 bases. CDR1 is SGHDT and CDR2 is YYEEEE in the germline V gene. The V segment lost 1 base and the J segment 2 bases; nucleotides outside the gene matches: 5. This CDR3 spans 15 amino acids. CDR3 DNA sequence: TGTGCCAGCAGCTTGTGGGGACAGGTGACCTACGAGCAGTACTTC. This translates into CASSLWGQVTYEQYF.

A few counts support this clonotype. The chain combines TRBV6-2 or TRBV6-3 with TRBJ1-5, with TRBD1 matching over 9 bases. The CDR3 runs 17 residues. V was pared by 5 bases and J by 2 bases, with 10 bases of the junction left unmatched. Germline CDR1 reads MNHEY; CDR2 reads SVGEGT. CDR3 loop: CASSAGTGIFGNQPQHF. For the CDR3, the DNA is TGTGCCAGCAGTGCCGGGACAGGGATTTTTGGCAATCAGCCCCAGCATTTT.

This clonotype occurred a few times. CDR3: CASNDPAGASGSYNEQFF. DNA of the CDR3: TGTGCCAGCAACGACCCCGCCGGGGCTAGCGGTTCGTACAATGAGCAGTTCTTC. V and J are TRBV28 and TRBJ2-1, with TRBD2 matching over 7 bases. Trimming removed 7 bases from V and 4 bases from J; junction bases left unmatched: 19. CDR3 length equals 18 residues. Germline-derived CDR1 and CDR2 are MDHEN and SYDVKM.

This sequence joins TRBV15 and TRBJ2-3; 7 nucleotides match TRBD1. CDR3 length equals 15 residues. Germline V gene lookup returns CDR1 LNHNV and CDR2 YYDKDF (reference sequence). The V gene end was trimmed by 4 bases and the J gene end by 2 bases; junction bases not matched to a gene: 6. The CDR3 coding sequence is TGTGCCACCAGCAAGAGGGACAGTTACACAGATACGCAGTATTTT. It codes for CATSKRDSYTDTQYF.

This CDR3 is CASSPQTSWDGELFF. The CDR3 region has the DNA TGTGCCAGCTCACCACAGACTAGCTGGGACGGGGAGCTGTTTTTT. The V and J genes are TRBV18 and TRBJ2-2; 7 bases match TRBD2. The CDR3 totals 15 residues. Germline CDR1 reads KGHSH; CDR2 reads LQKENI. After removal of 1 base from V and 7 bases from J, the junction contained 6 bases not matched to a gene.

This clonotype was counted at least ten times. This sequence joins TRBV3-1 and TRBJ2-5; 8 bases are shared with TRBD2. The germline V gene has CDR1 LGHDT and CDR2 YNNKEL (reference sequence). The CDR3 contains 15 residues. With V trimmed by 5 bases and J by 2 bases, 7 bases remained unmatched. This chain's CDR3 is CASSGLAAVQETQYF. CDR3 coding DNA: TGTGCCAGCAGCGGACTAGCTGCTGTACAAGAGACCCAGTACTTC.

The chain carries TRBV5-1 and TRBJ2-1, with 12 bases fitting TRBD1. The V segment lost 4 bases and the J segment 8 bases; nucleotides outside the gene matches: 7. There are 15 residues in the CDR3. The germline CDR1 and CDR2 sequences are SGHRS and YFSETQ. DNA of the CDR3: TGCGCCAGCAGCCCCACGGGACAGGGGGCGCATGAGCAGTTCTTC. It codes for CASSPTGQGAHEQFF. Complete variable domain (other parts from reference TRBV5-1 and TRBJ2-1): KAGVTQTPRYLIKTRGQQVTLSCSPISGHRSVSWYQQTPGQGLQFLFEYFSETQRNKGNFPGRFSGRQFSNSRSEMNVSTLELGDSALYLCASSPTGQGAHEQFFGPGTRLTVL.

This clonotype showed up many times. The J gene is TRBJ2-7, the V gene TRBV28, with 8 bases identical to TRBD2. Germline assignment: CDR1 MDHEN and CDR2 SYDVKM. The V gene end was trimmed by 5 bases and the J gene end by 2 bases; junction bases not matched to a gene: 5. The CDR3 runs to 14 residues. This CDR3 is CASSDRGGPYEQYV. The CDR3 DNA is TGTGCCAGCAGTGACCGGGGGGGGCCCTACGAGCAGTACGTC.

V and J are TRBV12-3 or TRBV12-4 and TRBJ2-1; D not certain. V lost 3 bases and J 4 bases, leaving 7 bases between the germline ends. The CDR3 is 13 residues long. CDR3 sequence: CASSFRLYNEQFF. CDR3 DNA sequence: TGTGCCAGCAGTTTTCGTCTTTACAATGAGCAGTTCTTC.

With regard to this clonotype: This sequence may be a read error, since a much larger clone differs from it by one base. The gene calls are TRBV2 and TRBJ2-1; TRBD2 matches 10 bases. Germline assignment: CDR1 SNHLY and CDR2 FYNNEI. The CDR3 consists of 14 residues. This CDR3 reads CASATRTSGDERFF. CDR3 bases: TGTGCCAGCGCAACCCGGACTAGCGGCGATGAGCGGTTCTTC. The full variable domain, with the rest looked up from reference TRBV2 and TRBJ2-1, is EPEVTQTPSHQVTQMGQEVILRCVPISNHLYFYWYRQILGQKVEFLVSFYNNEISEKSEIFDDQFSVERPDGSNFTLKIRSTKLEDSAMYFCASATRTSGDERFFGPGTRLTVL.